Ten or more counts support the clone carrying this T cell receptor beta chain. Its antigen is unidentified. This record belongs to a study of blood T cells in healthy people across ages. Study-wide findings and caveats: The long-lived group displayed more naive CD4+ cells, plus higher diversity, than the aged donors did.

The second PCR ran about 6 to 11 cycles with a sample-barcoded 5' primer and J-beta primers. TCRdb reprocessed the 5' RACE reads via MiXCR and lists one record per CDR3 protein. The data contain about 930,000 distinct CDR3 sequences, around 29% of them singletons. The authors drew 8 to 10 milliliters of peripheral blood from each donor. This CDR3 contains 12 residues. Germline-derived CDR1 and CDR2 are MDHEN and SYDVKM. V was clipped by 6 bases and J by 5 bases, with 7 bases between them. This same sample was also taken into another study, of T cells of mothers and their children. This second study notes: Donation was provided by three healthy Caucasian mothers along with their six children. In each mother, TCR beta CDR3 reads exceeded 9.5 million; in each child, they numbered some 2.8 million.

Sequencing used blood. V and J are TRBV28 and TRBJ2-2; D gene uncertain. This clonotype was obtained from a woman between 40 and 50 years old in good health. The CDR3 DNA reads as TGTGCCAGCAGCTTAGTAACCGGGGAGCTGTTTTTT. Translating it yields CASSLVTGELFF.